This T cell receptor beta chain derives from a study of early T cells in non-severe SARS-CoV-2 infection (dated by TCRdb to the early 2020s). Concerning the study at large: Because TCR sequencing was done on bulk RNA from unsorted whole blood, the alpha and beta chains could not be paired. Overall results and qualifications from the work: VDJdb matching was skewed toward anti-spike CD8 responses and likely underestimated virus-specific expansions by missing private and CD4 specificities.

Reading the germline V gene gives CDR1 KGHSH and CDR2 LQKENI. The CDR3 holds 15 amino acids from the cysteine to the phenylalanine. Just the 45-base CDR3 DNA is kept, in frame starting at base 1. Trimming takes 0 bases from V and 3 bases from J, and the germline ends sit 11 bases apart. In its sample, this clonotype was seen many times. No antigen is known for it. The record has no base qualities; no much larger clone is one base away. The library was obtained by 5' RACE. Sequenced using a NextSeq 500. The TCR library protocol attached unique molecular identifiers to individual cDNA molecules to correct for sequencing error and PCR bias. Both TCR alpha and beta chains were sequenced, and tight co-correlation was observed between alpha and beta sequence abundances in each sample. The original pipeline was this. Decombinator V4 was used to perform V gene, J gene and CDR3 annotation of TCR sequences. TCRs were defined as expanded if a significant change between any two time points was detected under a Poisson model with p below 0.0001. TCR abundances were normalised to the total number of TCRs sequenced in each sample and reported as counts per million. MAIT TCRs were defined by TRAV1-2 paired with TRAJ12, TRAJ20 or TRAJ33, and iNKT TCRs by TRAV10 paired with TRAJ18. VDJdb, accessed on 1 November 2021, was searched for TCRs annotated for CMV, EBV and SARS-CoV-2, and TCRs annotated for more than one antigen were excluded. TCRdb applied fastp at Q25 and MiXCR to the public reads, then kept only in-frame beta chains. Every entry covers one CDR3 protein and lists the most common genes and DNA from its rows. What appears here as the V and J calls and clone size reflects TCRdb's work, not the paper's. The sample table contains around 55,000 distinct CDR3 sequences; only one count was recorded for under 15% of them. The leading ten clones occupy 9% to 10% of the sample.

Set within a cohort of healthcare workers in London, UK, this nested case-control study involved weekly PCR testing of nasopharyngeal swabs along with blood sampling. Between 23 and 31 March 2020, the week of the UK lockdown, healthcare workers were enrolled and then followed up weekly for as long as 16 weeks. This specimen was whole blood, taken at baseline. The chain joins TRBV18 to TRBJ1-1; the best D guess is TRBD1, with 5 bases matching. The TCR comes from an adult who was a healthcare worker with PCR-confirmed SARS-CoV-2 infection or an uninfected control (not recorded which). CDR3 protein: CASSPPSRRDTEAFF. The DNA sequence is TGTGCCAGCTCACCACCATCGCGCAGGGACACTGAAGCTTTCTTT.